This TCR beta chain was sequenced in a study of radiation and T cells in renal cell carcinoma. Points from the study as a whole: No pretreatment tumor biopsies were available for baseline clonotypes.

Comments on this clone: Its matching antigen is unknown.

Assay: immunoSEQ multiplex PCR; the TCRdb copy retains only in-frame clones and omits some. In the table there are some 30,000 clones, over 70% of which are singletons. Time point reported: blood 4 weeks post-SBRT, at nephrectomy. This sample's treatment: 15 Gy SBRT to primary tumor, nephrectomy 4 weeks later. Nephrectomy followed 15 Gy stereotactic body radiation by 4 weeks. This renal cell carcinoma was of the clear cell type. V was clipped by 5 bases and J by 10 bases; unmatched bases: 17. This CDR3 contains 16 residues. CDR1 MDHEN and CDR2 SYDVKM come from the germline V gene. This chain joins TRBV28 and TRBJ1-1; 9 nucleotides line up with TRBD1. This sequence originates from a man between 60 and 70 years old with renal cell carcinoma. This specimen consisted of blood, obtained from a patient whose treatment included radiotherapy and nephrectomy. CDR3 DNA sequence: TGTGCCAGCAGTCTATCAACAGGGGGCACTCCTCTCGTAGCTTTCTTT. Protein product: CASSLSTGGTPLVAFF. Using reference TRBV28 and TRBJ1-1 for the parts outside the CDR3, the full variable domain is DVKVTQSSRYLVKRTGEKVFLECVQDMDHENMFWYRQDPGLGLRLIYFSYDVKMKEKGDIPEGYSVSREKKERFSLILESASTNQTSMYLCASSLSTGGTPLVAFFGQGTRLTVV.